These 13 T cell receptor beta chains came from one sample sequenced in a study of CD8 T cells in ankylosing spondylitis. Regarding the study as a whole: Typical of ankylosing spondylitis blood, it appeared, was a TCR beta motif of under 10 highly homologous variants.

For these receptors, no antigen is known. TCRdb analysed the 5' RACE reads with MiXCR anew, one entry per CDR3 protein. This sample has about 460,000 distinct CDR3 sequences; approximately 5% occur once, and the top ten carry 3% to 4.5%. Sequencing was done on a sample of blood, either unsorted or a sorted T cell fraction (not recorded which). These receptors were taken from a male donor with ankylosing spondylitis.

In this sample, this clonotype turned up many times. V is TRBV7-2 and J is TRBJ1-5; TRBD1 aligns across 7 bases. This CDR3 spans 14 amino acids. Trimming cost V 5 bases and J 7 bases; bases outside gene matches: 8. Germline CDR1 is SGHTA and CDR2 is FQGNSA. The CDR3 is CASSRTGVNQPQHF. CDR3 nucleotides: TGTGCCAGCAGCCGAACAGGGGTGAACCAGCCCCAGCATTTT. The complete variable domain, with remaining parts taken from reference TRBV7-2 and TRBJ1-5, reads GAGVSQSPSNKVTEKGKDVELRCDPISGHTALYWYRQSLGQGLEFLIYFQGNSAPDKSGLPSDRFSAERTGGSVSTLTIQRTQQEDSAVYLCASSRTGVNQPQHFGDGTRLSIL.

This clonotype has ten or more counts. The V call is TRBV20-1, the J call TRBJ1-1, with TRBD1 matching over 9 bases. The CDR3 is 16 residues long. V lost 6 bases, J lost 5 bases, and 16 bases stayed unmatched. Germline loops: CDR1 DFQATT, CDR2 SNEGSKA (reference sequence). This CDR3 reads CSASIKDRGGWTEAFF. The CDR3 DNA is TGCAGTGCCAGTATAAAGGACAGGGGAGGATGGACTGAAGCTTTCTTT.

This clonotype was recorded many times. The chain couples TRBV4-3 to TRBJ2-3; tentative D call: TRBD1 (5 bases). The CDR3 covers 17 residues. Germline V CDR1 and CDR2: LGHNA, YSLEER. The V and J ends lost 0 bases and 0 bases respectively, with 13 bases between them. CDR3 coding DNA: TGCGCCAGCAGCCAAGAGGGGCTTCCGACTAGCACAGATACGCAGTATTTT. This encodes CASSQEGLPTSTDTQYF.

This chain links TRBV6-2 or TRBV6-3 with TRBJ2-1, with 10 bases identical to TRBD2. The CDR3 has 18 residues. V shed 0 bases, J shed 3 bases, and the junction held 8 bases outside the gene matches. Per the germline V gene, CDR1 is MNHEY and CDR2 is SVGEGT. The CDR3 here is CASSYSIFRTSGYNEQFF. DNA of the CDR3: TGTGCCAGCAGTTACTCGATTTTCCGGACTAGCGGCTACAATGAGCAGTTCTTC.

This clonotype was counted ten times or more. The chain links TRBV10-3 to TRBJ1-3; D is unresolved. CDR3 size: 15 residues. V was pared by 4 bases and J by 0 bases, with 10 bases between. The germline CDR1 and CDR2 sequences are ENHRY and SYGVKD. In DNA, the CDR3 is TGTGCCATCAGTGGTAGAACTAACTCTGGAAACACCATATATTTT. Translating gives CAISGRTNSGNTIYF.

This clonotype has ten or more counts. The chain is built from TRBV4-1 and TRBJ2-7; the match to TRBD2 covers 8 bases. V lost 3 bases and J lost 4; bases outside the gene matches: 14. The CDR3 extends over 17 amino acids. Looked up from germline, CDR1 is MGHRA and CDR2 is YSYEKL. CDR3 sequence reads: CASSQRGSTSEFYEQYF. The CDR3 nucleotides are TGCGCCAGCAGCCAGAGGGGGTCGACTAGCGAGTTTTACGAGCAGTACTTC.

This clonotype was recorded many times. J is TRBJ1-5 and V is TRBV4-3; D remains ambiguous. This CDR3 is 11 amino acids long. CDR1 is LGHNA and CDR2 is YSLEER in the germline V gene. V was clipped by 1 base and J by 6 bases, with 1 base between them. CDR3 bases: TGCGCCAGCAGCCAAGTTCAGCCCCAGCATTTT. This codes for CASSQVQPQHF.

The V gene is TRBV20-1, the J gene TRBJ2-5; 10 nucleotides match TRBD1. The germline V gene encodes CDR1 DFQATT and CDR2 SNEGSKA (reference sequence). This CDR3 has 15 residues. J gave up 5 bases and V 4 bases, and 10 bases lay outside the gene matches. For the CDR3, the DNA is TGCAGTGCTACAAGACAGGGGGCGCGATCCGAGACCCAGTACTTC. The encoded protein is CSATRQGARSETQYF.

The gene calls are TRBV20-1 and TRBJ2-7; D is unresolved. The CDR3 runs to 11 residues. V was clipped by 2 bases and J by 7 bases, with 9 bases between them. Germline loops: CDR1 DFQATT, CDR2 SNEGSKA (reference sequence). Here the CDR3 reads CSARREGEQYF. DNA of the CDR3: TGCAGTGCTAGACGCGAAGGGGAGCAGTACTTC.

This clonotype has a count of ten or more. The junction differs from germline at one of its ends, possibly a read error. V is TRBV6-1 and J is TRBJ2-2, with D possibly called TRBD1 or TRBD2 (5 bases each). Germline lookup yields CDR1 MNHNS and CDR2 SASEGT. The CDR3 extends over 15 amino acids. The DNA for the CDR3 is TGTGCCAGCAGAGAAGGGACCGCGGGTTCCGGGGAGCTGTTTTTT. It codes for CASREGTAGSGELFF.

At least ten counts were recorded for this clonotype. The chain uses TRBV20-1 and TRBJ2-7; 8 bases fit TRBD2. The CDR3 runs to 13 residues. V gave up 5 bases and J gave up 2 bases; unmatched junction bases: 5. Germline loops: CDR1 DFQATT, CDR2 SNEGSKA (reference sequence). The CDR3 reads CSARRGAAYEQYF. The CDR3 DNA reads TGCAGTGCTCGGCGGGGGGCCGCCTACGAGCAGTACTTC.

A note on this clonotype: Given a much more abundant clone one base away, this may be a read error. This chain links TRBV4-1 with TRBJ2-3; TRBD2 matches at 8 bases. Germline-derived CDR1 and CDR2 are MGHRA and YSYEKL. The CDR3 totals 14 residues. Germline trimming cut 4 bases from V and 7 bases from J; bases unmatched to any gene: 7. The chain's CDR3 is CASSPSLAGNTQYF. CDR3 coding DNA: TGCGCCAGCAGCCCGAGTCTAGCGGGTAATACGCAGTATTTT.

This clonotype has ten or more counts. CDR3 DNA sequence: TGCGCCAGCAGCTGGCGGGGAGGGCCGGACACCGGGGAGCTGTTTTTT. Amino acid sequence: CASSWRGGPDTGELFF. The rearrangement uses TRBV5-1 and TRBJ2-2, with TRBD2 identical over 7 bases. CDR1 and CDR2 from the germline V gene are SGHRS and YFSETQ. The CDR3 runs to 16 residues. The trim removed 3 bases at V and 3 bases at J, leaving 8 bases unmatched.